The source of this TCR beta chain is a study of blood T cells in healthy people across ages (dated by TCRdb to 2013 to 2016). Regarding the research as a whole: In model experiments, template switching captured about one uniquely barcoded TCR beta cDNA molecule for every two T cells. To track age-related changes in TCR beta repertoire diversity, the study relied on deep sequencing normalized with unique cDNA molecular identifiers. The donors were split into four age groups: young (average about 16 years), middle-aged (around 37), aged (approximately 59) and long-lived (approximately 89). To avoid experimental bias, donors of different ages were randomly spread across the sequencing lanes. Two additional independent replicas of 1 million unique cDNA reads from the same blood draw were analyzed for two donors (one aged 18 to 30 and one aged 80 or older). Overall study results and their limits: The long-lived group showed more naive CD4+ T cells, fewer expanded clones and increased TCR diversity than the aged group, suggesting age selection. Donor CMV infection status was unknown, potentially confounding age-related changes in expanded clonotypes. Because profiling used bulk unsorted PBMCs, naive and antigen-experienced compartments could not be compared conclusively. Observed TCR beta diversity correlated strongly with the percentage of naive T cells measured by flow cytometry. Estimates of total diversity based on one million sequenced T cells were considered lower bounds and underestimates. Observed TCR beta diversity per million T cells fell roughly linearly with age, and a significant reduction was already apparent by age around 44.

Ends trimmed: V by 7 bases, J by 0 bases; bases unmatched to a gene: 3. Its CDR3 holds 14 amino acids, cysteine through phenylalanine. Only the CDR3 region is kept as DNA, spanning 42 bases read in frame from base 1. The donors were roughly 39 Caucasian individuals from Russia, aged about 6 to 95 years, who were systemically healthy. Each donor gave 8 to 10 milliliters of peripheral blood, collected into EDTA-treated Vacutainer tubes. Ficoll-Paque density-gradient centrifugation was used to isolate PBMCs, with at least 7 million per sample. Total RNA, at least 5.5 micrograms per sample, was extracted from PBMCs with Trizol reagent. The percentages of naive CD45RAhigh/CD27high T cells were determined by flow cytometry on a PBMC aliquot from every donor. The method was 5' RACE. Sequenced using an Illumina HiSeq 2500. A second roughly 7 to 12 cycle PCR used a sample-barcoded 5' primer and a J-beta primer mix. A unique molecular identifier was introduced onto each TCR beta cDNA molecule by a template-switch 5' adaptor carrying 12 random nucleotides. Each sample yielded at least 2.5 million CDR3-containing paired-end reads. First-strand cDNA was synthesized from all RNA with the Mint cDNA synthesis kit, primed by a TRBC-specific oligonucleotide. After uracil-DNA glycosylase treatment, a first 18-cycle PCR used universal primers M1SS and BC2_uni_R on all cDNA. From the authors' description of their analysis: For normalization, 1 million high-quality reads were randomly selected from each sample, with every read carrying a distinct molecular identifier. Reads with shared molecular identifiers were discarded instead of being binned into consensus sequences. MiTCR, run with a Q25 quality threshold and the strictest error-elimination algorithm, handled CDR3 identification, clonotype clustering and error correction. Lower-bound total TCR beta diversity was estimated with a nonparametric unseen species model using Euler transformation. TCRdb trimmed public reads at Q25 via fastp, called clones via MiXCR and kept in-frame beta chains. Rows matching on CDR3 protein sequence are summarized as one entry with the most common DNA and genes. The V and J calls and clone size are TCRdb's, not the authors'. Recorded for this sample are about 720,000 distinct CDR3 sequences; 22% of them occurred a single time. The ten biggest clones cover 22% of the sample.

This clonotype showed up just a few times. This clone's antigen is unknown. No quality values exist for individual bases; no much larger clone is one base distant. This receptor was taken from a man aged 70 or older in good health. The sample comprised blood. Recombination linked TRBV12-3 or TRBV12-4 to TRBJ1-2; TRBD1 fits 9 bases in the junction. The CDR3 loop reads CASNRQGANYGYTF. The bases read TGTGCCAGCAATCGACAGGGGGCTAACTATGGCTACACCTTC.